This TCR beta chain emerged from a study of CD8 T cells in ankylosing spondylitis. Study conclusions and caveats: Within matched ankylosing spondylitis synovial fluid, disease-linked clones were reportedly significantly enriched.

Trimming cost V 3 bases and J 5 bases; bases outside gene matches: 9. From germline, CDR1 is SGDLS and CDR2 YYNGEE. This CDR3 comprises 17 residues. With molecular barcodes, quantitative 5'-RACE was used to make the TCR beta libraries. TCRdb called the 5' RACE reads again in MiXCR, with one record for every CDR3 protein. The data hold about 33,000 distinct CDR3 sequences, with more than 9.5% observed a single time. Concerning this clonotype: Its antigen is unidentified.

The rearrangement links TRBV9 to TRBJ2-2, with 11 positions matching TRBD1. Sequencing was performed on synovial fluid, either unsorted or a sorted T cell fraction (not recorded which). The origin of this receptor is a male donor with ankylosing spondylitis. The CDR3 DNA is TGTGCCAGCAGCGCTCCCGGGACAGGGGGTAATACCGGGGAGCTGTTTTTT. Translation gives CASSAPGTGGNTGELFF.